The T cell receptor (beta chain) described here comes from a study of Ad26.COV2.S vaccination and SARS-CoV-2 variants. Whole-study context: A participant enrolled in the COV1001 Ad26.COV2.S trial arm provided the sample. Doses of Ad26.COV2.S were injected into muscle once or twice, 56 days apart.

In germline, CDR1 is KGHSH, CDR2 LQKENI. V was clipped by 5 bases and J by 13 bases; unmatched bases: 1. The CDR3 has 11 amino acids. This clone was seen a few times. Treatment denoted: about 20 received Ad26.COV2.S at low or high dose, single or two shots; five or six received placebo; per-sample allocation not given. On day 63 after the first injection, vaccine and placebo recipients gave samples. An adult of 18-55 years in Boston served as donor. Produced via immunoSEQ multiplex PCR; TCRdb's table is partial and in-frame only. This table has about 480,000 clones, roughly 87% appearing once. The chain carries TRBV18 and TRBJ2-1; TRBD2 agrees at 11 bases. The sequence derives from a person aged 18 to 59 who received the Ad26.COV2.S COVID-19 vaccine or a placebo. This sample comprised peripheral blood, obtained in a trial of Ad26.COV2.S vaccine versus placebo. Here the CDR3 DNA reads TGTGCCAGCTCAACTAGCGGGAGCCAGTTCTTC. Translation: CASSTSGSQFF.